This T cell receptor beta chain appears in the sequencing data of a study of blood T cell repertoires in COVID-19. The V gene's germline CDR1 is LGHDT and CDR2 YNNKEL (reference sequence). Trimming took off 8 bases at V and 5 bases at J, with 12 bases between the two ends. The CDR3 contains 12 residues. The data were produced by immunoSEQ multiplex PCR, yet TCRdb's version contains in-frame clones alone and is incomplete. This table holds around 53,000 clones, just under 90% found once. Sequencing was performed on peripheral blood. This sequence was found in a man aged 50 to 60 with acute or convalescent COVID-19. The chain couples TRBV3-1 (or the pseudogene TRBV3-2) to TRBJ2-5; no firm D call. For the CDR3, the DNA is TGTGCCAGCGCCCGCGAGGCCGAGACCCAGTACTTC. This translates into CASAREAETQYF.